The rows below give T cell receptor beta chains drawn from one sample of a study of blood T cell repertoires in COVID-19. Sequencing used immunoSEQ multiplex PCR; TCRdb keeps in-frame clones, though not all of them. The sample contains over 45,000 clones, approximately 80% of which appear only once. The material sequenced was peripheral blood. These receptors were obtained from a man aged 60 to 75 with acute or convalescent COVID-19. CDR3s include the opening cysteine and the closing phenylalanine or tryptophan. A D gene is named only where the DNA matches it firmly. Some rows mark clone size as missing; the rest say once, few, many or name a class of expanded clone.

j_call | d_call | clone_size | v_call | cdr3_nt | cdr3_aa
TRBJ1-1 | TRBD1 | - | TRBV29-1 | TGCAGCGTTGAGGGACAGTACCTCACTGAAGCTTTCTTT | CSVEGQYLTEAFF
TRBJ2-7 | TRBD1 | few | TRBV9 | TGTGCCAGCAGCGTAGGGACAGGGGACCACGAGCAGTACTTC | CASSVGTGDHEQYF
TRBJ1-2 | TRBD1 | once | TRBV5-1 | TGCGCCAGCAGCTCAGAAGACAGGGCCACGAACTATGGCTACACCTTC | CASSSEDRATNYGYTF
TRBJ2-5 | TRBD1 | - | TRBV2 | TGTGCCAGCAGTGCCCTGGACAGGGCCCAAGAGACCCAGTACTTC | CASSALDRAQETQYF
TRBJ1-1 | TRBD1 | - | TRBV19 | TGTGCCAGTAGACCTGGAGCGGGGACAGGGTCTCCTGAAGCTTTCTTT | CASRPGAGTGSPEAFF
TRBJ1-5 | TRBD1 | - | TRBV7-8 | TGTGCCACCACACGGGACAGGGGCTATTATAGCAATCAGCCCCAGCATTTT | CATTRDRGYYSNQPQHF
TRBJ2-5 | - | - | TRBV9 | TGTGCCAGCAGCGGCGTCCAAGAGACCCAGTACTTC | CASSGVQETQYF
TRBJ1-6 | - | - | TRBV5-1 | TGCGCCAGCAGCTTGCAGGGGCTCGGCTATAATTCACCCCTCCACTTT | CASSLQGLGYNSPLHF
TRBJ2-2 | TRBD1 | - | TRBV19 | TGTGCCAGTACCCGGGCAGGGGGTTATACCGGGGAGCTGTTTTTT | CASTRAGGYTGELFF
TRBJ2-1 | - | - | TRBV3-1/TRBV3-2 | TGTGCCAGCAGCCCTAGGGCCCAGGGAAGTGGGCAGTTCTTC | CASSPRAQGSGQFF
TRBJ1-6 | - | - | TRBV3-1/TRBV3-2 | TGTGCCAGCAGCCAAAGGACAAAGAATTCACCCCTCCACTTT | CASSQRTKNSPLHF
TRBJ1-2 | - | few | TRBV3-1/TRBV3-2 | TGTGCCAGCAACAGGTATGGCTACACCTTC | CASNRYGYTF
TRBJ2-5 | TRBD2 | - | TRBV7-2 | TGTGCCAGCAGAGGGGTTCGGGGGGGCGGTGAGACCCAGTACTTC | CASRGVRGGGETQYF
TRBJ2-7 | - | few | TRBV15 | TGTGCCACCAGCAGAGATTGGGGACAAGGCTACGAGCAGTACTTC | CATSRDWGQGYEQYF
TRBJ2-2 | - | once | TRBV28 | TGTGCCAGCAGTTTATCCAACAGTCGGGAGCTGTTTTTT | CASSLSNSRELFF
TRBJ1-1 | - | - | TRBV24-1 | TGTGCCACCAGTGACCACAGGGTGGGGTACACTGAAGCTTTCTTT | CATSDHRVGYTEAFF
TRBJ2-6 | TRBD1 | - | TRBV2 | TGTGCCAGCAGCCCAGACAGGGGGGGCCCGGGGGCCAACGTCCTGACTTTC | CASSPDRGGPGANVLTF
TRBJ1-5 | TRBD1 | few | TRBV4-2 | TGTGCCAGCAGCCAAGTCGTTGCGGACAGGGGGCTAGAGGGCAATCAGCCCCAGCATTTT | CASSQVVADRGLEGNQPQHF
TRBJ1-2 | - | once | TRBV19 | TGTGCCAGTAGTATGAGGGCAGATAGAGGCTACACCTTC | CASSMRADRGYTF
TRBJ1-2 | - | - | TRBV2 | TGTGCCAGCAGACGGGAGACAGATTATGGCTACACCTTC | CASRRETDYGYTF
TRBJ1-6 | TRBD1 | - | TRBV20-1 | TGCAGTGCTAGTCGGACAGGGGATGGTTCACCCCTCCACTTT | CSASRTGDGSPLHF
TRBJ1-3 | TRBD1 | - | TRBV5-4 | TGTGCCAGCAAAACACCGGGACAGGGAAACACCATATATTTT | CASKTPGQGNTIYF
TRBJ1-1 | - | - | TRBV4-1 | TGCGCCAGCAGCCCTCCGGGGGGCACTGAAGCTTTCTTT | CASSPPGGTEAFF
TRBJ1-5 | - | once | TRBV15 | TGTGCCACCAGCAGAGTCTCTCAGCCCCAGCATTTT | CATSRVSQPQHF
TRBJ2-3 | - | - | TRBV11-3 | TGTGCCAGCAGCTTAGGCGGGAAACGCACAGATACGCAGTATTTT | CASSLGGKRTDTQYF
TRBJ1-5 | - | - | TRBV27 | TGTGCCAGCAGTACCCTAACAGGATTCTCTAATCAGCCCCAGCATTTT | CASSTLTGFSNQPQHF
TRBJ2-2 | TRBD2 | once | TRBV3-1/TRBV3-2 | TGTGCCAGCAGCCGGGGGGGGACTAGCCATCCCACCGGGGAGCTGTTTTTT | CASSRGGTSHPTGELFF
TRBJ2-1 | TRBD2 | - | TRBV13 | TGTGCCAGCAGCTCACCGGGACTAGCGGGGGTCTCCTACAATGAGCAGTTCTTC | CASSSPGLAGVSYNEQFF
TRBJ2-5 | - | - | TRBV7-3 | TGTGCCAGCAGCCCACGCGGGCTTCAAGAGACCCAGTACTTC | CASSPRGLQETQYF
TRBJ1-5 | - | - | TRBV20-1 | TGCAGTGCTAGTCTCTCAGGCCGGCGCAATCAGCCCCAGCATTTT | CSASLSGRRNQPQHF
TRBJ1-3 | TRBD1 | - | TRBV18 | TGTGCCAGCTCACCGAGCACTGGACAGGGCGGAAACACCATATATTTT | CASSPSTGQGGNTIYF
TRBJ1-6 | TRBD1 | - | TRBV5-7 | TGTGCCAGCAGCTGGGGCGCAGGGGGATCCCTTAGTTCACCCCTCCACTTT | CASSWGAGGSLSSPLHF
TRBJ2-1 | TRBD2 | - | TRBV7-3 | TGTGCCAGCAGCCCTTCGGGGGGTATCAATGAGCAGTTCTTC | CASSPSGGINEQFF